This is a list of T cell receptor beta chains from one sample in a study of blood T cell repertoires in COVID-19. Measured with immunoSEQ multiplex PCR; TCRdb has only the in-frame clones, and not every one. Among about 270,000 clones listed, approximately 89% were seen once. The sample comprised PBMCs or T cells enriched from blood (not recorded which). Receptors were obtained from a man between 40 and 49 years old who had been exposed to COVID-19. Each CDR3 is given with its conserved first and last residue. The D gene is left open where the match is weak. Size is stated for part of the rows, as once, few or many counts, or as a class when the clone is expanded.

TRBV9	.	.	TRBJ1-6	CASSGLQEGSTLHF	TGTGCCAGCAGCGGGCTTCAGGAAGGAAGCACCCTCCACTTT
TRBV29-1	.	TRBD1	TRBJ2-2	CSVEDPGQGSGELFF	TGCAGCGTTGAAGATCCGGGACAGGGTTCCGGGGAGCTGTTTTTT
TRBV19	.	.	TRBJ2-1	CASSIDRGNRPYNEQFF	TGTGCCAGTAGTATAGATCGGGGGAATCGACCCTACAATGAGCAGTTCTTC
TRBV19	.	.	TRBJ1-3	CASTNTGSGNTIYF	TGTGCCAGTACTAATACAGGGTCTGGAAACACCATATATTTT
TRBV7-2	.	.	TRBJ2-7	CASLAWESSYEQYF	TGTGCCAGCCTTGCTTGGGAGAGCTCCTACGAGCAGTACTTC
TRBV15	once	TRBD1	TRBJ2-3	CATSRDGQGALTDTQYF	TGTGCCACCAGCAGAGATGGACAGGGGGCTTTAACAGATACGCAGTATTTT
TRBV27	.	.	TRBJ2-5	CASSLSGRKETQYF	TGTGCCAGCAGTTTATCGGGCAGGAAAGAGACCCAGTACTTC
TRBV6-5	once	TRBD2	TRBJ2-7	CAGGVGSEYEQYF	TGTGCCGGGGGGGTAGGGTCGGAGTACGAGCAGTACTTC
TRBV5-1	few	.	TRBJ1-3	CASSLQQSLSGNTIYF	TGCGCCAGCAGCTTACAGCAGAGCCTCTCTGGAAACACCATATATTTT
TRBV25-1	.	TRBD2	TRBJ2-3	CASSEIPQRESKDTQYF	TGTGCCAGCAGTGAAATCCCCCAGCGGGAGTCCAAAGATACGCAGTATTTT
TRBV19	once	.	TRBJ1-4	CASSPGLRGLKLFF	TGTGCCAGTAGTCCTGGACTAAGAGGGCTGAAACTGTTTTTT
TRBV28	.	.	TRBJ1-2	CASSFQGPNYGYTF	TGTGCCAGCAGTTTCCAGGGTCCTAACTATGGCTACACCTTC
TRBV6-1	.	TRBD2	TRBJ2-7	CASSEATKREVYEQYF	TGTGCCAGCAGTGAAGCGACTAAGCGGGAGGTCTACGAGCAGTACTTC